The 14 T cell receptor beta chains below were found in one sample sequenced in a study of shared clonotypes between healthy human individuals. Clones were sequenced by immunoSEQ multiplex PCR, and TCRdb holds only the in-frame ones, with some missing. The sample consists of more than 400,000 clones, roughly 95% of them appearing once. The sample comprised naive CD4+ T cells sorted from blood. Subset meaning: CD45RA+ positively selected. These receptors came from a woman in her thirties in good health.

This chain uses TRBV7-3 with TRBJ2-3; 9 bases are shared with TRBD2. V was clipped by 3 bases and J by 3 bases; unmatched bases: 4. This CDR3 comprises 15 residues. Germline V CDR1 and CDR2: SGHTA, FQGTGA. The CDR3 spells CASSLGLAGTDTQYF. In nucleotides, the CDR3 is TGTGCCAGCAGCTTGGGGCTAGCGGGGACAGATACGCAGTATTTT.

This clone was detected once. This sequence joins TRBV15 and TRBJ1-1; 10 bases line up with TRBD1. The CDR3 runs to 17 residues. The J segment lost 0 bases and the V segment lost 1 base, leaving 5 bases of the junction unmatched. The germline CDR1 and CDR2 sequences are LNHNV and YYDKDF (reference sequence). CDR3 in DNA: TGTGCCACCAGCAGAGGGGACAGGGGAGGAATGAACACTGAAGCTTTCTTT. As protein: CATSRGDRGGMNTEAFF. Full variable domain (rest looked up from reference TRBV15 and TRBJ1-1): DAMVIQNPRYQVTQFGKPVTLSCSQTLNHNVMYWYQQKSSQAPKLLFHYYDKDFNNEADTPDNFQSRRPNTSFCFLDIRSPGLGDTAMYLCATSRGDRGGMNTEAFFGQGTRLTVV.

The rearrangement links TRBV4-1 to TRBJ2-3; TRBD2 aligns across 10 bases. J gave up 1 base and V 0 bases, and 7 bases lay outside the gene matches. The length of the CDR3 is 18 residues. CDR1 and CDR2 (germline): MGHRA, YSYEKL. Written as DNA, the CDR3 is TGCGCCAGCAGCCAAGAATCCCTAGCGGGAGCACGCACAGATACGCAGTATTTT. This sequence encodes CASSQESLAGARTDTQYF.

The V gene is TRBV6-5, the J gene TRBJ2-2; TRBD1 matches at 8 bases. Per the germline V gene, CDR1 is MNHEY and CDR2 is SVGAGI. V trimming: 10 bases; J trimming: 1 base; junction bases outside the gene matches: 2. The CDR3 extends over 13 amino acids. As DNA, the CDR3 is TGTGCCATCGGGACAGGGAACACCGGGGAGCTGTTTTTT. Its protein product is CAIGTGNTGELFF.

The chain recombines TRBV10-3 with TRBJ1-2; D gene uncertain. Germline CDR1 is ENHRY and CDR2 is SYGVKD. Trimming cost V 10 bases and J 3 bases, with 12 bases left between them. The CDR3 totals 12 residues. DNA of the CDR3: TGTGCCACCAGGAGGGTGGACTATGGCTACACCTTC. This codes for CATRRVDYGYTF.

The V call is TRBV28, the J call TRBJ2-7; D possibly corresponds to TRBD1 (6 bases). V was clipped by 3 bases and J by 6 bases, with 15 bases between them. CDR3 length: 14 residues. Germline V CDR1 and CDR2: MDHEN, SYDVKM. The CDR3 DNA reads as TGTGCCAGCAGTTTGAGCCAGGGGAATTTCGAGCAGTACTTC. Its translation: CASSLSQGNFEQYF. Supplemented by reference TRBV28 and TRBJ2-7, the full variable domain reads DVKVTQSSRYLVKRTGEKVFLECVQDMDHENMFWYRQDPGLGLRLIYFSYDVKMKEKGDIPEGYSVSREKKERFSLILESASTNQTSMYLCASSLSQGNFEQYFGPGTRLTVT.

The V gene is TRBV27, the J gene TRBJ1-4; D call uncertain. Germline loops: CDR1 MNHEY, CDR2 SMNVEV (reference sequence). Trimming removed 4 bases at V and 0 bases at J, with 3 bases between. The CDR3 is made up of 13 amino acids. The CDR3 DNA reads TGTGCCAGCAGTTCAGCAACTAATGAAAAACTGTTTTTT. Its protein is CASSSATNEKLFF.

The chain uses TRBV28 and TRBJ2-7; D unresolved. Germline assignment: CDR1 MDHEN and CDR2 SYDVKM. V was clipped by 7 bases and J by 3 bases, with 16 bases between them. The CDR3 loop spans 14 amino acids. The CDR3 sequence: CASTSGWRFYEQYF. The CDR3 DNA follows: TGTGCCAGCACTTCCGGTTGGCGGTTCTACGAGCAGTACTTC.

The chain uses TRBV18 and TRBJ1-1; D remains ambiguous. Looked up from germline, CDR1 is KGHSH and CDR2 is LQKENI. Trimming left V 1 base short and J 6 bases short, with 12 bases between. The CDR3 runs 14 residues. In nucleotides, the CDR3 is TGTGCCAGCTCACCACTATCCAGAGACGCTGAAGCTTTCTTT. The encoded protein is CASSPLSRDAEAFF.

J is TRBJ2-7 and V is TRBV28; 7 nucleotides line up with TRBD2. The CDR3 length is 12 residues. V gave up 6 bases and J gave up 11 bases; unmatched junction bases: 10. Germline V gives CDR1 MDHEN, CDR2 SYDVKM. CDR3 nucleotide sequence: TGTGCCAGCAGCTACGACCGACGGGGGGAGTACTTC. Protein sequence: CASSYDRRGEYF. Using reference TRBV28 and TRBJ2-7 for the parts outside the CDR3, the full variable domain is DVKVTQSSRYLVKRTGEKVFLECVQDMDHENMFWYRQDPGLGLRLIYFSYDVKMKEKGDIPEGYSVSREKKERFSLILESASTNQTSMYLCASSYDRRGEYFGPGTRLTVT.

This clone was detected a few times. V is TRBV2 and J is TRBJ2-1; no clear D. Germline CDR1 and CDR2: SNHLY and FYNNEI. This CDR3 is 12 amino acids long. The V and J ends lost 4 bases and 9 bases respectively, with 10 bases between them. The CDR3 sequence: CASSVGYGEQFF. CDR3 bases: TGTGCCAGCAGTGTTGGGTACGGTGAGCAGTTCTTC. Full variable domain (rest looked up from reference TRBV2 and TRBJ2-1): EPEVTQTPSHQVTQMGQEVILRCVPISNHLYFYWYRQILGQKVEFLVSFYNNEISEKSEIFDDQFSVERPDGSNFTLKIRSTKLEDSAMYFCASSVGYGEQFFGPGTRLTVL.

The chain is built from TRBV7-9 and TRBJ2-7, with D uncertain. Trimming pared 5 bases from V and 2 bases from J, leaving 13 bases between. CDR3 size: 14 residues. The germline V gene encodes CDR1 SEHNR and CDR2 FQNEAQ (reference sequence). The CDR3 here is CASSASGNAYEQYF. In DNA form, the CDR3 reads TGTGCCAGCAGCGCCTCTGGTAATGCCTACGAGCAGTACTTC.

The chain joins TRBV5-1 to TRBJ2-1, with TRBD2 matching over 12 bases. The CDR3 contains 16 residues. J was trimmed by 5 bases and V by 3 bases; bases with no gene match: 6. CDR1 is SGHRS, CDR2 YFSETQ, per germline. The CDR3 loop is CASSSQLAGGHNEQFF. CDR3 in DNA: TGCGCCAGCAGCTCCCAACTAGCGGGAGGCCACAATGAGCAGTTCTTC.

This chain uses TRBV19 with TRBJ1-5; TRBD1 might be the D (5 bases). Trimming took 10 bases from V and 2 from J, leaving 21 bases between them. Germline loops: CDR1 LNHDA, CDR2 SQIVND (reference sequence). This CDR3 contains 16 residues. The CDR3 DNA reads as TGTGCCACCCACAAGAGGGGTGGCGGGGGCAATCAGCCCCAGCATTTT. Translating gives CATHKRGGGGNQPQHF.